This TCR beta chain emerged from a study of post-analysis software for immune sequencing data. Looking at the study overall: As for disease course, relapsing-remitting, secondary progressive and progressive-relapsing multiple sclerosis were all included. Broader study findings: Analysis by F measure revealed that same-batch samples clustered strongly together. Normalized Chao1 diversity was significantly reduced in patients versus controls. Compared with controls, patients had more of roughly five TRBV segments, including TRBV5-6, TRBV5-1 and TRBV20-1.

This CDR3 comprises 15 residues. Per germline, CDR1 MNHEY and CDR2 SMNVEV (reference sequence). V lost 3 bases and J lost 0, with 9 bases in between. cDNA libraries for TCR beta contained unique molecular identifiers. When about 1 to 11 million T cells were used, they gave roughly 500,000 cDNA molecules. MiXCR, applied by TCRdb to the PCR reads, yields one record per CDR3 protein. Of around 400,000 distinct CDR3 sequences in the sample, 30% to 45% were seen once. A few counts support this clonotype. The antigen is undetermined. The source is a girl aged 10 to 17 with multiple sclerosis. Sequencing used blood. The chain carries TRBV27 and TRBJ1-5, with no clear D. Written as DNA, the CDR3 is TGTGCCAGCAGTTTTGGACCCCTTAGCAATCAGCCCCAGCATTTT. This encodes CASSFGPLSNQPQHF.